The 20 T cell receptor beta chains presented below share a single source sample, sequenced in a study of blood T cell repertoires in COVID-19. The repertoire was sequenced with immunoSEQ multiplex PCR; TCRdb's copy has only in-frame clones and lacks some. The table shows 200,000 to 250,000 clones, with approximately 81% occurring only once. Sequencing was carried out using peripheral blood. These receptors all stem from a woman older than 75 with active or convalescent COVID-19.

The chain employs TRBV15 and TRBJ1-4; TRBD1 might be the D (5 bases). V lost 1 base and J lost 7, with 13 bases in between. This CDR3 spans 15 amino acids. The germline gives CDR1 LNHNV, CDR2 YYDKDF (reference sequence). This chain's CDR3 is CATSRVAGLSEKLFF. For the CDR3, the DNA is TGTGCCACCAGCAGAGTAGCGGGGCTTAGTGAAAAACTGTTTTTT. Full variable domain (rest looked up from reference TRBV15 and TRBJ1-4): DAMVIQNPRYQVTQFGKPVTLSCSQTLNHNVMYWYQQKSSQAPKLLFHYYDKDFNNEADTPDNFQSRRPNTSFCFLDIRSPGLGDTAMYLCATSRVAGLSEKLFFGSGTQLSVL.

The chain links TRBV5-4 to TRBJ1-1, with D unresolved. This CDR3 contains 13 residues. V was trimmed by 0 bases and J by 2 bases, leaving 5 bases between them. Germline CDR1 SGHNT, CDR2 YYREEE (reference sequence). This CDR3 reads CASSLALNTEAFF. The CDR3 nucleotides are TGTGCCAGCAGCTTGGCCCTAAACACTGAAGCTTTCTTT.

The CDR3 bases are TGTGCCAGCTCACCAAGGTTGCCAGGTCAAGAGACCCAGTACTTC. This codes for CASSPRLPGQETQYF. This rearrangement joins TRBV18 to TRBJ2-5; D unresolved. Germline V gives CDR1 KGHSH, CDR2 LQKENI. V lost 2 bases to trimming and J lost 2 bases, with 12 bases between them. The CDR3 runs to 15 residues.

The chain recombines TRBV30 with TRBJ1-2; D remains ambiguous. CDR1 GTSNPN and CDR2 SVGIG come from the germline V gene (reference sequence). The CDR3 covers 14 residues. Trimming took off 0 bases at V and 0 bases at J, with 8 bases between the two ends. Here the CDR3 DNA reads TGTGCCTGGAGTGTACTCTTTCCTAACTATGGCTACACCTTC. Amino acid sequence: CAWSVLFPNYGYTF.

The rearrangement joins TRBV3-1 (or the pseudogene TRBV3-2) to TRBJ2-7, with 9 bases that match TRBD2. CDR3 length: 15 amino acids. Trimming cost V 3 bases and J 2 bases; bases outside gene matches: 5. Germline loops: CDR1 LGHDT, CDR2 YNNKEL (reference sequence). CDR3 in DNA: TGTGCCAGCAGCCAGGCCGGGACTAGCCCCTACGAGCAGTACTTC. It encodes CASSQAGTSPYEQYF.

This clone was observed once. The chain has TRBV12-3 or TRBV12-4 and TRBJ1-2; D call uncertain. CDR3 size: 13 residues. Trimming shortened V by 3 bases and J by 8 bases, and 13 bases separated the two germline ends. The CDR3 DNA reads TGTGCCAGCAGTTTCGGGGTATCGGGCGGCTACACCTTC. Its protein is CASSFGVSGGYTF.

This chain joins TRBV7-2 and TRBJ1-2; D is perhaps TRBD1 (5 bases). The ends were cut back, 2 bases at V and 4 bases at J, with 20 bases in the middle. The CDR3 sequence is 17 residues long. Germline V lookup: CDR1 SGHTA, CDR2 FQGNSA. As DNA, the CDR3 is TGTGCCAGCAGCTTAAGGGGTTCCGGGACTTCCATCTATGGCTACACCTTC. Its translation: CASSLRGSGTSIYGYTF.

This chain uses TRBV19 with TRBJ1-3; 9 nucleotides align to TRBD1. V dropped 6 bases and J dropped 3; count of bases not matched to a gene: 9. The CDR3 extends over 16 amino acids. The germline V gene has CDR1 LNHDA and CDR2 SQIVND (reference sequence). This chain's CDR3 is CASSRWTGVGGNTIYF. The CDR3 DNA is TGTGCCAGTAGCCGTTGGACAGGGGTTGGTGGAAACACCATATATTTT.

This chain uses TRBV9 with TRBJ1-6, with 7 bases matching TRBD1. V was clipped by 4 bases and J by 10 bases; unmatched bases: 5. The CDR3 runs to 13 residues. The germline V gene encodes CDR1 SGDLS and CDR2 YYNGEE. CDR3 sequence (DNA): TGTGCCAGCAGCCCACGGGACAGCTCACCCCTCCACTTT. It codes for CASSPRDSSPLHF.

This clone was observed a handful of times. The chain links TRBV4-2 to TRBJ1-2; tentative D call: TRBD1 (6 bases). The CDR3 has 14 amino acids. V was clipped by 0 bases and J by 14 bases, with 19 bases between them. Germline V gene sequence: CDR1 LGHNA, CDR2 YNFKEQ. This CDR3 is CASSQDRADRWATF. In nucleotides, the CDR3 is TGTGCCAGCAGCCAAGATCGGGCAGACAGGTGGGCAACCTTC.

CDR3 loop: CASSRSGTVNSYNEQFF. The CDR3 bases are TGCGCCAGCAGCCGAAGCGGGACTGTGAACTCCTACAATGAGCAGTTCTTC. The chain has TRBV5-1 and TRBJ2-1; TRBD2 aligns across 7 bases. The CDR3 has 17 residues. The germline CDR1 and CDR2 sequences are SGHRS and YFSETQ. Germline trimming cut 4 bases from V and 0 bases from J; bases unmatched to any gene: 10.

V gene TRBV18 combines with J gene TRBJ1-2; perhaps TRBD1 as D (6 bases). Trimming left V 6 bases short and J 2 bases short, with 13 bases between. The CDR3 has 14 residues. Germline CDR1 KGHSH, CDR2 LQKENI. In DNA, the CDR3 is TGTGCCAGCTCCGCGGGGGGCGCGAACTATGGCTACACCTTC. Translation: CASSAGGANYGYTF.

The chain joins TRBV12-3 or TRBV12-4 to TRBJ1-2; D is undetermined. The CDR3 loop spans 13 amino acids. V shed 2 bases and J shed 6 bases, with 10 bases lying between them. CDR3 region: CASSLLYRNGYTF. The CDR3 DNA reads as TGTGCCAGCAGTTTATTATACAGAAATGGCTACACCTTC.

This rearrangement joins TRBV11-2 to TRBJ1-3, with no clear D. Per germline, CDR1 SGHAT and CDR2 FQNNGV. V was shortened by 3 bases and J by 0 bases, with 12 bases between the two germline ends. The CDR3 runs to 16 residues. The CDR3: CASSFGFQDSGNTIYF. The CDR3 coding sequence is TGTGCCAGCAGCTTCGGGTTCCAAGACTCTGGAAACACCATATATTTT.

This clone has just one count. This sequence joins TRBV6-4 and TRBJ2-3, with D unclear. V was clipped by 2 bases and J by 3 bases, with 9 bases between them. The CDR3 totals 14 residues. Germline CDR1 is MRHNA and CDR2 is SNTAGT. The CDR3 coding sequence is TGTGCCAGCAGTGACGTCTTTAATACAGATACGCAGTATTTT. Protein: CASSDVFNTDTQYF.

The rearrangement uses TRBV19 and TRBJ1-4; D unclear. V was shortened by 4 bases and J by 7 bases, with 16 bases between the two germline ends. Germline V gene lookup returns CDR1 LNHDA and CDR2 SQIVND (reference sequence). The CDR3 totals 15 residues. This CDR3 is CASSKAAVISEKLFF. CDR3 in DNA: TGTGCCAGTAGTAAGGCGGCTGTAATTAGTGAAAAACTGTTTTTT.

This clone was detected only a few times. CDR3 in DNA: TGTGCCAGCAGTAAACTACAGGCCTACGAGCAGTACTTC. As protein: CASSKLQAYEQYF. J is TRBJ2-7 and V is TRBV28; weak D call: TRBD1 (5 bases). The V end lost 5 bases, the J end lost 2 bases, and 10 bases lay between the germline ends. Germline V gives CDR1 MDHEN, CDR2 SYDVKM. The CDR3 covers 13 residues. Supplemented by reference TRBV28 and TRBJ2-7, the full variable domain reads DVKVTQSSRYLVKRTGEKVFLECVQDMDHENMFWYRQDPGLGLRLIYFSYDVKMKEKGDIPEGYSVSREKKERFSLILESASTNQTSMYLCASSKLQAYEQYFGPGTRLTVT.

The rearrangement links TRBV6-1 to TRBJ1-1; TRBD1 agrees at 7 bases. CDR1 and CDR2 from the germline V gene are MNHNS and SASEGT. CDR3 length: 12 amino acids. V was pared by 3 bases and J by 10 bases, with 5 bases of the junction left unmatched. DNA for the CDR3: TGTGCCAGCAGTGACGACAGGGTGACAGCTTTCTTT. Translation gives CASSDDRVTAFF.

The chain has TRBV7-2 and TRBJ2-3, with 8 positions matching TRBD1. Germline lookup yields CDR1 SGHTA and CDR2 FQGNSA. The CDR3 loop spans 15 amino acids. V gave up 7 bases and J gave up 4 bases; unmatched junction bases: 10. The CDR3 loop is CASTQGAGGADTQYF. DNA of the CDR3: TGTGCCAGCACCCAAGGGGCAGGGGGCGCAGATACGCAGTATTTT.

The CDR3 protein is CAISLQENTEAFF. The CDR3 DNA reads TGTGCCATCAGTTTACAGGAGAACACTGAAGCTTTCTTT. This chain uses TRBV10-3 with TRBJ1-1; weak D call: TRBD1 (5 bases). Germline CDR1 reads ENHRY; CDR2 reads SYGVKD. V lost 5 bases, J lost 1 base, and 8 bases lay in between. The CDR3 sequence is 13 residues long.